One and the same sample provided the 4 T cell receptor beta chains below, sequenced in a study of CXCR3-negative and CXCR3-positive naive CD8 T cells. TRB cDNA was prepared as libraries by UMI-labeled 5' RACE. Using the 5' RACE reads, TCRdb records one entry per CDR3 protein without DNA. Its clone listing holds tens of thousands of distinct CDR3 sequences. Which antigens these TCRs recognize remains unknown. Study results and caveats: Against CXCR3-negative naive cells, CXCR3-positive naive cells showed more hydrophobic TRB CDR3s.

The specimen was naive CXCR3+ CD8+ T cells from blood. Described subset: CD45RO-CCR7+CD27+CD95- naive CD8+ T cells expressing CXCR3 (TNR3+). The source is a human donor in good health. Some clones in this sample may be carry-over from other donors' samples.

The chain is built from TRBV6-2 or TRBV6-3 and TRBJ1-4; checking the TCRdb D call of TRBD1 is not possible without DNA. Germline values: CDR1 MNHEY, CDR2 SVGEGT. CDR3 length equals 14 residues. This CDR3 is CASSSGTENEKLFF.

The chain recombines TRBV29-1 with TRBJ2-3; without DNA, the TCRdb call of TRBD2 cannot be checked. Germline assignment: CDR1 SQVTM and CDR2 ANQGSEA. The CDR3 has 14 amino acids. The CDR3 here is CSGEGGPGTDTQYF.

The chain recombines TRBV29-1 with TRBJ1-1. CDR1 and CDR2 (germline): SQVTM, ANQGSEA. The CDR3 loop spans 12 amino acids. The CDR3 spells CSALSLDLRQLF.

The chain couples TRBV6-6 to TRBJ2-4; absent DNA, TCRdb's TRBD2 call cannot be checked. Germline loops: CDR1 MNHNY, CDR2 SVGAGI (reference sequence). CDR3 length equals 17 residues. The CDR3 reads CASSGTLAGDPKNIQYF.